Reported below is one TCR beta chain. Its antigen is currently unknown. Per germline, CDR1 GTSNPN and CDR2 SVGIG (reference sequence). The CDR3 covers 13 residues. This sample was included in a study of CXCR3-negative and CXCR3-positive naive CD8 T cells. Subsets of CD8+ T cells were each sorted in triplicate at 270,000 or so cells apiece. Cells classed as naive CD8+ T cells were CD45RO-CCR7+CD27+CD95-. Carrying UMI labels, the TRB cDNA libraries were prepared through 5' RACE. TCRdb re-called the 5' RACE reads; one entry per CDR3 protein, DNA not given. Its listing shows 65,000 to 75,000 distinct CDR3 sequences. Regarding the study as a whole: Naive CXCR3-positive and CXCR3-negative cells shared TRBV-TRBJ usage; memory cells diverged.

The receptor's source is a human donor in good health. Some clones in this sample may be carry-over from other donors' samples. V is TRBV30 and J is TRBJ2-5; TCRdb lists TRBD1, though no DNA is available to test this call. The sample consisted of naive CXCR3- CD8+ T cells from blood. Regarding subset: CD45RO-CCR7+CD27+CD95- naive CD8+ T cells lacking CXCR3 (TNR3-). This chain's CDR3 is CASWTGSRETQYF.